Detailed here is one T cell receptor beta chain. No antigen is known for it. This same CDR3 is encoded by further DNA sequences in the sample. The sample is drawn from a study of shared clonotypes between healthy human individuals. Study-wide results and limits: Only a few donors were included, so the genetic and exposure-history diversity represented was limited.

Only in-frame clones appear in the TCRdb table, and some are missing; sequencing was by immunoSEQ multiplex PCR. Of 2,500,000 or so clones in the sample, 93% are singletons; the top ten hold about 0.38%. Germline lookup yields CDR1 SGDLS and CDR2 YYNGEE. CDR3 length equals 14 residues. Trimming pared 3 bases from V and 3 bases from J, leaving 10 bases between. The clonotype comes from a man between 18 and 35 years old in good health. Some clones in this sample may be carry-over from other donors' samples. This rearrangement joins TRBV9 to TRBJ2-1, with unresolved D. The sequencing input was naive CD4+ T cells from PBMCs. As for subset: CD45RA+ positively selected. The CDR3 DNA is TGTGCCAGCAGCGGGGATTCATTCTACAATGAGCAGTTCTTC. This codes for CASSGDSFYNEQFF. Looking up the rest from reference TRBV9 and TRBJ2-1 gives the full variable domain: DSGVTQTPKHLITATGQRVTLRCSPRSGDLSVYWYQQSLDQGLQFLIQYYNGEERAKGNILERFSAQQFPDLHSELNLSSLELGDSALYFCASSGDSFYNEQFFGPGTRLTVL.